The present T cell receptor (beta chain) was sequenced within a study of cytomegalovirus exposure and HLA in healthy donors. Study-level results: Previously analyzed data showed that most TCR beta V segments were productive at a frequency of about 87% or about 30%. Later, an analysis found that common viral pathogens appeared to be linked with several of the most significant clusters. It is likely that the observed cluster of highly shared sequence variants was a sequencing artifact.

About this clone: Its specificity is unknown.

60 Vbeta and 13 Jbeta primers were used in PCR. Sequencing was performed with immunoSEQ multiplex PCR; in TCRdb, only in-frame clones are kept and a portion is missing. The sample holds about 200,000 clones. Per the germline V gene, CDR1 is SGHVS and CDR2 is FQNEAQ. This CDR3 is 12 amino acids long. V was shortened by 5 bases and J by 4 bases, with 6 bases between the two germline ends. Material: PBMCs. The TCR was taken from a boy under 18 in good health and CMV-seronegative. V usage is TRBV7-8 and J usage is TRBJ1-3; no clear D gene. This CDR3 reads CASSPPGNTIYF. The CDR3 nucleotides are TGTGCCAGCAGCCCCCCGGGAAACACCATATATTTT. Looking up the rest from reference TRBV7-8 and TRBJ1-3 gives the full variable domain: GAGVSQSPRYKVAKRGQDVALRCDPISGHVSLFWYQQALGQGPEFLTYFQNEAQLDKSGLPSDRFFAERPEGSVSTLKIQRTQQEDSAVYLCASSPPGNTIYFGEGSWLTVV.